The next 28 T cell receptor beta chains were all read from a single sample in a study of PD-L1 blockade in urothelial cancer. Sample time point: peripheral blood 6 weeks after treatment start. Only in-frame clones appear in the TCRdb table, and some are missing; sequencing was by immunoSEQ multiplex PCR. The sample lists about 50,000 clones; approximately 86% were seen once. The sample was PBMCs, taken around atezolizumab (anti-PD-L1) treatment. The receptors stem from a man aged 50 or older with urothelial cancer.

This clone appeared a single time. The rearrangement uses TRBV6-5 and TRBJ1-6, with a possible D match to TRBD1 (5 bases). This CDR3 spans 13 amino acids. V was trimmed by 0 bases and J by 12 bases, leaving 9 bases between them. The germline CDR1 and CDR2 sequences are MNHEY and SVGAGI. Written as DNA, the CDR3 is TGTGCCAGCAGTTACTCGACAGCCTTACCCCTCCACTTT. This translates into CASSYSTALPLHF.

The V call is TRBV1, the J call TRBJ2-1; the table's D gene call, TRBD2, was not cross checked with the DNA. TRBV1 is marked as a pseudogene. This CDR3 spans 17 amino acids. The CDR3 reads CTSSQGGTSGGNNEQFF. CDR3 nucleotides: TGCACCAGCAGCCAAGGGGGGACTAGCGGGGGGAACAATGAGCAGTTCTTC.

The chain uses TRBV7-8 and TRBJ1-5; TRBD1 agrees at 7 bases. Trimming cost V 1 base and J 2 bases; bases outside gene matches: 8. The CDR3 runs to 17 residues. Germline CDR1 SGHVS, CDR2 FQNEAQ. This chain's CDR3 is CASSLDPGGIGNQPQHF. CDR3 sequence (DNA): TGTGCCAGCAGCTTAGATCCAGGGGGGATTGGCAATCAGCCCCAGCATTTT.

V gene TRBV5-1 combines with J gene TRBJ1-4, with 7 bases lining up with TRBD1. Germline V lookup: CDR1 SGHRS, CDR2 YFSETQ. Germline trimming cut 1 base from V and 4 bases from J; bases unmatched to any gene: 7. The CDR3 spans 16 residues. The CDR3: CASSLYPGQNNEKLFF. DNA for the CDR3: TGCGCCAGCAGCTTGTACCCGGGACAGAATAATGAAAAACTGTTTTTT.

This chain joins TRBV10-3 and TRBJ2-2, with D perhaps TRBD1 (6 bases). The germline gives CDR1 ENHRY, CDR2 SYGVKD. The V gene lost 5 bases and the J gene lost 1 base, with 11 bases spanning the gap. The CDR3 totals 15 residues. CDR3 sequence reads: CAISKGQLNTGELFF. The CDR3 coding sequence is TGTGCCATCAGTAAAGGACAGCTGAACACCGGGGAGCTGTTTTTT.

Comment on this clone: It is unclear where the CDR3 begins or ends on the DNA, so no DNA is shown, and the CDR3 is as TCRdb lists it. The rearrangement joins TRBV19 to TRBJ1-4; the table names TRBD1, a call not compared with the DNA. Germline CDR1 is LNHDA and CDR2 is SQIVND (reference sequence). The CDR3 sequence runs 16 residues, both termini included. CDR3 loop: CASSSGQGATNEKLFF.

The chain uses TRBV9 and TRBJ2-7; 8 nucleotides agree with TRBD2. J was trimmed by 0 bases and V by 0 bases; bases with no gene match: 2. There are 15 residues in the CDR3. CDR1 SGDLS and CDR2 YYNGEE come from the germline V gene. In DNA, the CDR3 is TGTGCCAGCAGCGTAGGGGGGACTAGCTCCTACGAGCAGTACTTC. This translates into CASSVGGTSSYEQYF.

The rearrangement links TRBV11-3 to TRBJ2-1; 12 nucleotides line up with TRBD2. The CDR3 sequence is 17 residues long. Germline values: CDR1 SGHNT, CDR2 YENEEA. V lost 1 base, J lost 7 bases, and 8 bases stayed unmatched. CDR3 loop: CASSLGVGLAGGNEQFF. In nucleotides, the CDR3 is TGTGCCAGCAGCTTAGGAGTTGGGCTAGCGGGAGGGAATGAGCAGTTCTTC.

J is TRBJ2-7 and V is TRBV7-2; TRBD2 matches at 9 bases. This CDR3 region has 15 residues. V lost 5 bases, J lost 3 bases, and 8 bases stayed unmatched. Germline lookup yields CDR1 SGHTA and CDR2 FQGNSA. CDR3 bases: TGTGCCAGCAGCCCCTCCTCTAGCGGGAACTACGAGCAGTACTTC. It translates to CASSPSSSGNYEQYF.

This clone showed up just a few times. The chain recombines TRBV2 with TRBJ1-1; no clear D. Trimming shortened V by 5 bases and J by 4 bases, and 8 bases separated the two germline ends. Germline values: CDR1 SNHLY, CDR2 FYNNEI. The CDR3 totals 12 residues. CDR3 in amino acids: CASSTKFTEAFF. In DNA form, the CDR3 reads TGTGCCAGCAGTACAAAATTCACTGAAGCTTTCTTT. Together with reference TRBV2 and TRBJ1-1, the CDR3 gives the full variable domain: EPEVTQTPSHQVTQMGQEVILRCVPISNHLYFYWYRQILGQKVEFLVSFYNNEISEKSEIFDDQFSVERPDGSNFTLKIRSTKLEDSAMYFCASSTKFTEAFFGQGTRLTVV.

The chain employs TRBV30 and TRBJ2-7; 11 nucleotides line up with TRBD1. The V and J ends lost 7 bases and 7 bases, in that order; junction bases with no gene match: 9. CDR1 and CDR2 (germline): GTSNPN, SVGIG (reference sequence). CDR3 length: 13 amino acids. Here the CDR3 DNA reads TGTGCCTCCCCCGGGACAGGGGGTTCAGAGCAGTACTTC. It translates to CASPGTGGSEQYF.

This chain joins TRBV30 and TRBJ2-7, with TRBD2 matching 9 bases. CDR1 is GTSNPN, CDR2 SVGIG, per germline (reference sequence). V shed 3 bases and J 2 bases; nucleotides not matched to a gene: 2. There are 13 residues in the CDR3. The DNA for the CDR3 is TGTGCCTGGAGGCTAGCGGGAACCTACGAGCAGTACTTC. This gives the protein CAWRLAGTYEQYF.

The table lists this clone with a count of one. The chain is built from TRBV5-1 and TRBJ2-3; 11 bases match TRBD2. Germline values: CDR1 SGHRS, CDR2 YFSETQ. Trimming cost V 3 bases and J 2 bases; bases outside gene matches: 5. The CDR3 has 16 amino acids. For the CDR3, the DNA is TGCGCCAGCAGCTGGGGGACTAGCGGAACCACAGATACGCAGTATTTT. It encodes CASSWGTSGTTDTQYF.

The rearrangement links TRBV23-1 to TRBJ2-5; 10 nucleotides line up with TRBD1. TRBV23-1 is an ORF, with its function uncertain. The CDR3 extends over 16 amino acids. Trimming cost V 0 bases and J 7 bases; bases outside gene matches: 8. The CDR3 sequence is CASSQSRQGACGTQYF. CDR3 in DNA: TGCGCCAGCAGTCAATCACGACAGGGGGCTTGCGGGACCCAGTACTTC.

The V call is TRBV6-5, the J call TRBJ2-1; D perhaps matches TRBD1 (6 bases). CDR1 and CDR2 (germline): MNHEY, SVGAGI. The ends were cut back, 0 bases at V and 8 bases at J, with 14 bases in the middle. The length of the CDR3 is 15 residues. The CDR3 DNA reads TGTGCCAGCAGTTACTCCGCCATACAGGGCGATGAGCAGTTCTTC. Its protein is CASSYSAIQGDEQFF.

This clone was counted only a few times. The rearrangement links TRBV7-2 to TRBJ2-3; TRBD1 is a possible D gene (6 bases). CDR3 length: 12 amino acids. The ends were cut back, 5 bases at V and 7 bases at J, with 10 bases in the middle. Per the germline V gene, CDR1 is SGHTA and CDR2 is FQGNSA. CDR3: CASSTGKHTQYF. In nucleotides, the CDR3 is TGTGCCAGCAGCACAGGGAAGCATACGCAGTATTTT.

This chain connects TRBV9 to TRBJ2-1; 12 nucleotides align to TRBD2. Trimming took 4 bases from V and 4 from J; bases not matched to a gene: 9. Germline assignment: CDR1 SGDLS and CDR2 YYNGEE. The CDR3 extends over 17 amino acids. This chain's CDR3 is CASSPGWTSGKYNEQFF. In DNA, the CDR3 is TGTGCCAGCAGCCCCGGATGGACTAGCGGGAAATACAATGAGCAGTTCTTC.

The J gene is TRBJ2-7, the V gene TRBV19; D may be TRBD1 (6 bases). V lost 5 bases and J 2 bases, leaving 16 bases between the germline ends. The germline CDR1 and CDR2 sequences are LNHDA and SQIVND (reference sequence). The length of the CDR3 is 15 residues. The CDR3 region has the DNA TGTGCCAGTAGTCCGGGACACCAAGTAACCTACGAGCAGTACTTC. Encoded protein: CASSPGHQVTYEQYF.

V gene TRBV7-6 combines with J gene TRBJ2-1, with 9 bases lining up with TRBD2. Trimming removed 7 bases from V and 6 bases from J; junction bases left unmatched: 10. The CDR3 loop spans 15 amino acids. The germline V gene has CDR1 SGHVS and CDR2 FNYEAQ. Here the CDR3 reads CASNSGSWVGNEQFF. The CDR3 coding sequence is TGTGCCAGCAATAGCGGGAGTTGGGTGGGCAATGAGCAGTTCTTC.

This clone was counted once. The CDR3 coding sequence is TGTGCCAGCAGCTTGGGACGGAGTAACAAAGAGACCCAGTACTTC. This sequence encodes CASSLGRSNKETQYF. V and J are TRBV5-4 and TRBJ2-5, with D unresolved. CDR1 SGHNT and CDR2 YYREEE come from the germline V gene (reference sequence). This CDR3 is built from 15 residues. V lost 0 bases and J 3 bases, leaving 12 bases between the germline ends.

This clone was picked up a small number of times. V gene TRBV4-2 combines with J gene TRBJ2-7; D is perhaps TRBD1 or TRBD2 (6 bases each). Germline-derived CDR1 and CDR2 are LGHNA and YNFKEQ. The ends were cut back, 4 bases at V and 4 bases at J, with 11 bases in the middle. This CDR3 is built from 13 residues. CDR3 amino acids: CASSLEGGYEQYF. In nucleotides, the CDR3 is TGTGCCAGCAGCCTAGAGGGGGGTTACGAGCAGTACTTC.

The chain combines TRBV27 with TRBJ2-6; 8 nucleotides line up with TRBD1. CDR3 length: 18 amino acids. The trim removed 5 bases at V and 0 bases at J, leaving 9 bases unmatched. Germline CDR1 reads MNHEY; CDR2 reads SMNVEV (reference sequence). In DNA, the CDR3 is TGTGCCAGCAGTAAGAGACAGGGGAAAGTCTCTGGGGCCAACGTCCTGACTTTC. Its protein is CASSKRQGKVSGANVLTF.

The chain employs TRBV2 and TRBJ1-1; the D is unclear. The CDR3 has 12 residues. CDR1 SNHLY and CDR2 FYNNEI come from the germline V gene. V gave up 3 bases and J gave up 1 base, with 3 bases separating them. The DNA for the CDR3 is TGTGCCAGCAGTGAGCGGAACACTGAAGCTTTCTTT. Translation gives CASSERNTEAFF.

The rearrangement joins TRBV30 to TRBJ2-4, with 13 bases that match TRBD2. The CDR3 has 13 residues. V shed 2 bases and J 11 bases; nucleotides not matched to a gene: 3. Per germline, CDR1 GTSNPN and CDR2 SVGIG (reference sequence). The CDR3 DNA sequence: TGTGCCTGGAGTAGGGGACTAGCGGGGTTTCAGTACTTC. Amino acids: CAWSRGLAGFQYF.

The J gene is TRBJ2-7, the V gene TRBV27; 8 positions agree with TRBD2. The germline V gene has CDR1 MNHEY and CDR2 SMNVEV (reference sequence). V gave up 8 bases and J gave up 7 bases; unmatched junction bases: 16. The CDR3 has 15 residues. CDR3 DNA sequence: TGTGCCAGCGGCACTACGGGGGGGAGCGTCGGGGAGCAGTACTTC. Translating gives CASGTTGGSVGEQYF.

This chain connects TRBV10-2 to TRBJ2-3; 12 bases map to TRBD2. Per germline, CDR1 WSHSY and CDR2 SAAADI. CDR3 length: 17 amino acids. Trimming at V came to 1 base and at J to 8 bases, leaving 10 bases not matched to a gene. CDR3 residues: CASSEYGGLAGIGTQYF. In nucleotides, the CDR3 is TGCGCCAGCAGTGAGTACGGAGGACTAGCGGGGATTGGTACGCAGTATTTT.

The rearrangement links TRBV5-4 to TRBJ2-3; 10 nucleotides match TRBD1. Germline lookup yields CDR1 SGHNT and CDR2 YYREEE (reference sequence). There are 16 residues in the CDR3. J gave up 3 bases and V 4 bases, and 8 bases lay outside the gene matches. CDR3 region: CASSQEPGQGTDTQYF. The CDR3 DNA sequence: TGTGCCAGCAGCCAGGAACCGGGACAGGGGACAGATACGCAGTATTTT.

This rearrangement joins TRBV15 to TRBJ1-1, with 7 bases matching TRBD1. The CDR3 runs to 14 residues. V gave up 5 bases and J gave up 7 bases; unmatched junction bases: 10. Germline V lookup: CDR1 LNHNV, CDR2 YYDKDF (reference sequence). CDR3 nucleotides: TGTGCCACCAGCGCTACAGGGGACAGCAGTGAAGCTTTCTTT. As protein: CATSATGDSSEAFF.